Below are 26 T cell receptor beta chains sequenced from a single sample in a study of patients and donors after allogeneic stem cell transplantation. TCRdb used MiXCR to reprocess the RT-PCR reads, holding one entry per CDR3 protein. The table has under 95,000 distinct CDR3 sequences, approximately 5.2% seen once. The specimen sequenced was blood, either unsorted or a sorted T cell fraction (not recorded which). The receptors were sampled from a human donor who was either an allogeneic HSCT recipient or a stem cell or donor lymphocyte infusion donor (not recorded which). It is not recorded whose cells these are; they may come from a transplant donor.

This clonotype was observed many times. The CDR3 here is CASTNSLGDKLFF. Here the CDR3 DNA reads TGTGCCAGCACCAACAGCTTAGGGGACAAACTGTTTTTT. V usage is TRBV5-6 and J usage is TRBJ1-4; D is perhaps TRBD1 (5 bases). Germline assignment: CDR1 SGHDT and CDR2 YYEEEE. The ends were cut back, 6 bases at V and 11 bases at J, with 17 bases in the middle. This CDR3 comprises 13 residues.

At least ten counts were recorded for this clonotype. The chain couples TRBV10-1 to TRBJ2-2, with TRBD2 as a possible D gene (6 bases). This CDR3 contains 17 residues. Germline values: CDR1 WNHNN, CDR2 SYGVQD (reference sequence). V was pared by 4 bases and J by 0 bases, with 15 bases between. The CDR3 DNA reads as TGCGCCAGCAGTGGGGGTATGGGAGGTACGAACACCGGGGAGCTGTTTTTT. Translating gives CASSGGMGGTNTGELFF.

The CDR3 is CASSPSLAFNYGYTF. The CDR3 region has the DNA TGCGCCAGCAGCCCCTCCCTGGCATTTAACTATGGCTACACCTTC. The V gene is TRBV4-1, the J gene TRBJ1-2; D is ambiguous. The CDR3 totals 15 residues. V gave up 4 bases and J gave up 1 base, with 13 bases separating them. CDR1 is MGHRA, CDR2 YSYEKL, per germline.

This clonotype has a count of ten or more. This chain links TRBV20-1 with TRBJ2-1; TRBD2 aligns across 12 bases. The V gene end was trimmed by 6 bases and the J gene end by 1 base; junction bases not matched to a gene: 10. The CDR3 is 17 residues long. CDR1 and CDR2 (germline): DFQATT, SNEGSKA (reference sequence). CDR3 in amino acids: CSAPRLAGVGSYNEQFF. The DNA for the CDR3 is TGCAGTGCGCCAAGACTAGCGGGAGTAGGATCCTACAATGAGCAGTTCTTC.

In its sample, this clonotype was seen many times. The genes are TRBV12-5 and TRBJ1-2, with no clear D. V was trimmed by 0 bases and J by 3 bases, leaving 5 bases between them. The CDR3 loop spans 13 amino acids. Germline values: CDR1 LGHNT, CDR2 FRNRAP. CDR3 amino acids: CASGLVLHYGYTF. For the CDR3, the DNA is TGTGCTAGTGGTTTGGTACTTCACTATGGCTACACCTTC.

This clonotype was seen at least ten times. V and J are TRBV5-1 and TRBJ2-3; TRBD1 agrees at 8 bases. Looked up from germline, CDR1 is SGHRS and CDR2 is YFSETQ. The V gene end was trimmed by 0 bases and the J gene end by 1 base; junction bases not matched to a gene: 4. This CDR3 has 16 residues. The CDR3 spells CASSLGPTGGTDTQYF. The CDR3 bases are TGCGCCAGCAGCTTGGGCCCGACAGGGGGCACAGATACGCAGTATTTT.

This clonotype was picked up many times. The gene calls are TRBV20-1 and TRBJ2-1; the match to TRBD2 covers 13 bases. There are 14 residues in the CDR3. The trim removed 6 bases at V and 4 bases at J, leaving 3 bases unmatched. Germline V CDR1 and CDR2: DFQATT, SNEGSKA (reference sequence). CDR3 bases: TGCAGTGCAACTAGCGGGAGGGATTACAATGAGCAGTTCTTC. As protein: CSATSGRDYNEQFF.

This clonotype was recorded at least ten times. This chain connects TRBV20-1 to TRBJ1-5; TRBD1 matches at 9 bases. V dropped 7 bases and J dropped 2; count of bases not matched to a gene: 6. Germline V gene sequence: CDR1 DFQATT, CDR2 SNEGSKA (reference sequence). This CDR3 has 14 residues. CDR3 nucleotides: TGCAGTGTCAAACAGGGGGCTGGCAATCAGCCCCAGCATTTT. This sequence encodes CSVKQGAGNQPQHF.

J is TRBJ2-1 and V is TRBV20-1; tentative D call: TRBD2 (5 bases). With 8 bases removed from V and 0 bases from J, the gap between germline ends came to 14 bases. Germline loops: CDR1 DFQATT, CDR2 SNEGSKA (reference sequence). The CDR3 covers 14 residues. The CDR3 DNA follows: TGCAGTCCCGACTCGGGATTCTCCTACAATGAGCAGTTCTTC. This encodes CSPDSGFSYNEQFF.

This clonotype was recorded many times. The DNA for the CDR3 is TGTGCCAGCAGCCAAACGACTGGGACAGGGGCCTATGGCTACACCTTC. Its protein product is CASSQTTGTGAYGYTF. The genes are TRBV3-1 and TRBJ1-2; TRBD1 aligns across 10 bases. Trimming removed 2 bases from V and 4 bases from J; junction bases left unmatched: 7. The germline CDR1 and CDR2 sequences are LGHDT and YNNKEL (reference sequence). CDR3 length equals 16 residues.

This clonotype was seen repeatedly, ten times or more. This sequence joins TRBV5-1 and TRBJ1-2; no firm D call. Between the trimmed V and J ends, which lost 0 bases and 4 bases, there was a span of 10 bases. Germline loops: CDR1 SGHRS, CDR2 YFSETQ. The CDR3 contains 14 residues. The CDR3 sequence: CASSLAIPSYGYTF. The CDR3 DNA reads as TGCGCCAGCAGCTTGGCCATACCGTCCTATGGCTACACCTTC.

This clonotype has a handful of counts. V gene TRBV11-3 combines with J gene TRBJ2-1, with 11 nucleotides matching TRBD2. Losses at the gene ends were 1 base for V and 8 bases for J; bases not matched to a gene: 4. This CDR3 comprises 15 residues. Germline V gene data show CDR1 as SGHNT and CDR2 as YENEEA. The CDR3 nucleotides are TGTGCCAGCAGCTTAGGTAGCGGGGGGGCAGATGAGCAGTTCTTC. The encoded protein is CASSLGSGGADEQFF. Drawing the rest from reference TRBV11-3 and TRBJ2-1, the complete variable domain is EAGVVQSPRYKIIEKKQPVAFWCNPISGHNTLYWYLQNLGQGPELLIRYENEEAVDDSQLPKDRFSAERLKGVDSTLKIQPAELGDSAVYLCASSLGSGGADEQFFGPGTRLTVL.

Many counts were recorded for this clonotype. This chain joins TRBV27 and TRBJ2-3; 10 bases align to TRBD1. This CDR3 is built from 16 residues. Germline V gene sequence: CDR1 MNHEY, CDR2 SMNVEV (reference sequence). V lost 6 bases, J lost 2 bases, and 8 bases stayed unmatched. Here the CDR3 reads CASSLLGTGVTDTQYF. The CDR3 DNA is TGTGCCAGCAGCCTTCTCGGGACAGGGGTCACAGATACGCAGTATTTT.

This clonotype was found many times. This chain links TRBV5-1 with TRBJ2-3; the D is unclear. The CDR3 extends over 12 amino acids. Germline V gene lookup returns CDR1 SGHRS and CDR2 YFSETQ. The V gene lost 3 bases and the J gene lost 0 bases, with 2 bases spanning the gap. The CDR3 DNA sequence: TGCGCCAGCAGCTCTAGCACAGATACGCAGTATTTT. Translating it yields CASSSSTDTQYF.

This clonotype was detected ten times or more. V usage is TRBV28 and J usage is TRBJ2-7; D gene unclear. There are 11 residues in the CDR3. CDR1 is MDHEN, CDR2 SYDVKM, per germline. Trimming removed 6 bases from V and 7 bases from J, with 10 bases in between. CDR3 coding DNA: TGTGCCAGCAGCCAATTTCCTGAGCAGTACTTC. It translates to CASSQFPEQYF.

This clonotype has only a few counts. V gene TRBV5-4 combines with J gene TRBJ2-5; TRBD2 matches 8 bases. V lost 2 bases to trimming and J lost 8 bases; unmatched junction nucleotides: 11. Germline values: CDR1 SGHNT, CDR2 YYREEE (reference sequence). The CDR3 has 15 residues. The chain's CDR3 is CASSLAGASPPTQYF. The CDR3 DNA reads TGTGCCAGCAGCTTAGCGGGGGCCTCCCCCCCCACCCAGTACTTC.

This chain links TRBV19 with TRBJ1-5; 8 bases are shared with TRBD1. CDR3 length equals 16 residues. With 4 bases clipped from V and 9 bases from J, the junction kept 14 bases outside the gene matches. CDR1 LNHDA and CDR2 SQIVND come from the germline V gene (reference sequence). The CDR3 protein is CASSSYRGNARRPQHF. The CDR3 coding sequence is TGTGCCAGTAGTAGTTACAGGGGGAACGCACGTCGGCCCCAGCATTTT.

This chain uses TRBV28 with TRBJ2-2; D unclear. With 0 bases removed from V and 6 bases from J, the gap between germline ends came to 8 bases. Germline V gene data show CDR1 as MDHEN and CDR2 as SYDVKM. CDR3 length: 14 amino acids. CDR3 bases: TGTGCCAGCAGTTTATGGGTGGTGGCCGGGGAGCTGTTTTTT. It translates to CASSLWVVAGELFF. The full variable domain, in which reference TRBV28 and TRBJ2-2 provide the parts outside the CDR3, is DVKVTQSSRYLVKRTGEKVFLECVQDMDHENMFWYRQDPGLGLRLIYFSYDVKMKEKGDIPEGYSVSREKKERFSLILESASTNQTSMYLCASSLWVVAGELFFGEGSRLTVL.

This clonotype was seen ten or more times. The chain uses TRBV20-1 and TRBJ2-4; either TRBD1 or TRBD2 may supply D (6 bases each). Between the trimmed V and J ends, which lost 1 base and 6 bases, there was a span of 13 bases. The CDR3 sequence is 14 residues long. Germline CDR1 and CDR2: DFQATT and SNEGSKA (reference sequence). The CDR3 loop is CSARAGAKSNIQYF. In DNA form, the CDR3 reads TGCAGTGCTAGAGCGGGGGCCAAATCAAACATTCAGTACTTC.

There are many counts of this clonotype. The CDR3 DNA sequence: TGCAGTGCTCAGGGACAACTGGCTGAAGCTTTCTTT. Translation gives CSAQGQLAEAFF. The V gene is TRBV20-1, the J gene TRBJ1-1; D possibly corresponds to TRBD1 (6 bases). The CDR3 runs 12 residues. V was clipped by 5 bases and J by 6 bases, with 13 bases between them. From germline, CDR1 is DFQATT and CDR2 SNEGSKA (reference sequence).

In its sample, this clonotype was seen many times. The CDR3 loop is CASSPPGNEQYF. Written as DNA, the CDR3 is TGTGCCAGCAGCCCTCCGGGGAACGAGCAGTACTTC. V and J are TRBV3-1 and TRBJ2-7; a possible D gene is TRBD2 (5 bases). V lost 4 bases, J lost 5 bases, and 9 bases lay in between. Looked up from germline, CDR1 is LGHDT and CDR2 is YNNKEL (reference sequence). The CDR3 covers 12 residues.

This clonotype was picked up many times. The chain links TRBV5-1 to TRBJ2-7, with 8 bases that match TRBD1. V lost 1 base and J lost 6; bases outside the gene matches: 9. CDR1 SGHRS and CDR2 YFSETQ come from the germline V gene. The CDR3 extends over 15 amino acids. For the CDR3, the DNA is TGCGCCAGCAGCTTGAACGGACAGGGAGAAGGCGAGCAGTACTTC. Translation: CASSLNGQGEGEQYF.

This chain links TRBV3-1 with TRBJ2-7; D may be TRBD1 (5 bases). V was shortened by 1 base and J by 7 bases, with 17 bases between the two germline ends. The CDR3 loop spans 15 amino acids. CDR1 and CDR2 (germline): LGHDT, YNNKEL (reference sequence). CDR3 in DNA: TGTGCCAGCAGCCAAGGCACCACGACAGCCGGGGAGCAGTACTTC. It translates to CASSQGTTTAGEQYF.

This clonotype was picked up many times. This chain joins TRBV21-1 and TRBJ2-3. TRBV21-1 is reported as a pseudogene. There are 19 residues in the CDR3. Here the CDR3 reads CASSKVSVKVPSVPDTQYF. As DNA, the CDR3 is TGTGCCAGCAGCAAAGTTTCAGTGAAGGTACCGAGTGTACCAGATACGCAGTATTTT.

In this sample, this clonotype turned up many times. CDR3 nucleotide sequence: TGTGCCAGCAGCTCTAAGGGACTAGCGAACAATGAGCAGTTCTTC. It encodes CASSSKGLANNEQFF. V usage is TRBV2 and J usage is TRBJ2-1; 10 nucleotides line up with TRBD2. V trimming: 6 bases; J trimming: 5 bases; junction bases outside the gene matches: 7. Per the germline V gene, CDR1 is SNHLY and CDR2 is FYNNEI. This CDR3 comprises 15 residues.

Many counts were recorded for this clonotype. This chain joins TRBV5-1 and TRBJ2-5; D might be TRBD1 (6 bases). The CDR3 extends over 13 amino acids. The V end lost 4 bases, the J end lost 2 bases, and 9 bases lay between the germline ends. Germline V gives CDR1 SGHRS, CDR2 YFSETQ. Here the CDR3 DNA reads TGCGCCAGCAGCATACAGGGACAAGAGACCCAGTACTTC. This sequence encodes CASSIQGQETQYF.